The 8 T cell receptor beta chains presented below share a single source sample, sequenced in a study of shared clonotypes between healthy human individuals. Assay: immunoSEQ multiplex PCR; the TCRdb copy retains only in-frame clones and omits some. The sample contains approximately 1,000,000 clones, approximately 80% of which appear only once. The specimen was memory CD4+ T cells from PBMCs. Subset defined: CD45RA-negative fraction. Receptors were obtained from a man in his late teens or twenties in good health. Some clones in this sample may be carry-over from other donors' samples.

This chain links TRBV7-6 with TRBJ1-2; TRBD1 might be the D (6 bases). The V and J ends lost 5 bases and 2 bases respectively, with 12 bases between them. Germline loops: CDR1 SGHVS, CDR2 FNYEAQ. This CDR3 is 14 amino acids long. The chain's CDR3 is CASSPGQPNYGYTF. The CDR3 DNA follows: TGTGCCAGCAGCCCGGGACAACCCAACTATGGCTACACCTTC.

The rearrangement links TRBV21-1 to TRBJ2-1; whether TRBD2, the table's D call, matches the DNA was not checked. TRBV21-1 is a documented pseudogene. The CDR3 loop spans 16 amino acids. The CDR3 DNA reads as TGTGCCAGCAGCAAAGGGCTAGCGGGGGCCTCAGGTGAGCAGTTCTTC. Amino acids: CASSKGLAGASGEQFF.

This chain links TRBV6-1 with TRBJ2-1, with 7 bases matching TRBD2. The germline gives CDR1 MNHNS, CDR2 SASEGT. The V and J ends lost 8 bases and 7 bases, in that order; junction bases with no gene match: 14. The CDR3 extends over 15 amino acids. The chain's CDR3 is CASLKTSPTRNEQFF. The CDR3 DNA reads TGTGCCAGCCTTAAGACTAGCCCTACTCGGAATGAGCAGTTCTTC.

The chain recombines TRBV5-1 with TRBJ1-2; D gene ambiguous. This CDR3 region has 14 residues. The V gene's germline CDR1 is SGHRS and CDR2 YFSETQ. Trimming stripped 2 bases from V and 3 bases from J, with 11 bases between. CDR3 residues: CASSFDGRDYGYTF. The CDR3, as DNA: TGCGCCAGCAGCTTTGACGGACGGGACTATGGCTACACCTTC.

CDR3 region: CASSFHGLKHREGTYEQYF. The CDR3, as DNA: TGTGCCAGCAGCTTCCATGGGTTAAAACACCGGGAGGGCACCTACGAGCAGTACTTC. The chain recombines TRBV7-9 with TRBJ2-7, with 8 bases matching TRBD2. This CDR3 spans 19 amino acids. V dropped 3 bases and J dropped 2; count of bases not matched to a gene: 18. Germline V CDR1 and CDR2: SEHNR, FQNEAQ (reference sequence).

This clone was detected a few times. V gene TRBV5-1 combines with J gene TRBJ2-7; D unclear. Trimming pared 5 bases from V and 2 bases from J, leaving 5 bases between. The germline CDR1 and CDR2 sequences are SGHRS and YFSETQ. The CDR3 runs 11 residues. The CDR3, as DNA: TGCGCCAGCAGGGATGCCTACGAGCAGTACTTC. Its translation is CASRDAYEQYF.

This clone was counted between two and nine times. The chain uses TRBV27 and TRBJ1-1, with 7 nucleotides matching TRBD1. CDR1 is MNHEY, CDR2 SMNVEV, per germline (reference sequence). This CDR3 contains 17 residues. Trimming removed 4 bases from V and 0 bases from J; junction bases left unmatched: 11. The CDR3 reads CASSSPLRQGMNTEAFF. The CDR3 DNA is TGTGCCAGCAGTTCTCCCCTAAGACAGGGAATGAACACTGAAGCTTTCTTT.

To note about this clone: The sample has other DNA sequences that encode this CDR3 too. The V call is TRBV5-1, the J call TRBJ2-7; D is ambiguous. V gave up 0 bases and J gave up 1 base, with 5 bases separating them. Germline CDR1 reads SGHRS; CDR2 reads YFSETQ. CDR3 length equals 13 residues. CDR3 region: CASSLEGSYEQYF. The CDR3 DNA follows: TGCGCCAGCAGCTTGGAAGGGTCCTACGAGCAGTACTTC.